This T cell receptor (beta chain) was captured in a study of shared clonotypes between healthy human individuals. V was clipped by 3 bases and J by 6 bases, with 17 bases between them. This CDR3 contains 15 residues. The germline V gene has CDR1 KGHSH and CDR2 LQKENI. Clones were sequenced by immunoSEQ multiplex PCR, and TCRdb holds only the in-frame ones, with some missing. The table shows approximately 330,000 clones, with 70% to 75% occurring only once. This clonotype was sampled from a young man in good health. The sample taken for sequencing was memory CD4+ T cells sorted from blood. Subset noted: CD45RA-negative fraction. The V gene is TRBV18, the J gene TRBJ1-2, with D tentatively TRBD1 (5 bases). The CDR3 region has the DNA TGTGCCAGCTCACCCCAGAACACAGGATTTGATGGCTACACCTTC. Encoded protein: CASSPQNTGFDGYTF.